The present TCR beta chain was sequenced within a study of blood T cells in healthy people across ages (dated by TCRdb to the mid-2010s). About the investigation overall: In model experiments, template switching captured about one uniquely barcoded TCR beta cDNA molecule for every two T cells. For two donors (one aged 18 to 30 and one aged 80 or older), the study analyzed two additional independent replicas of 1 million unique cDNA reads from the same blood draw. Donors were grouped into four age groups: young (average approximately 16 years), middle-aged (roughly 40), aged (about 60) and long-lived (over 80). The study measured age-related changes in TCR beta repertoire diversity using deep sequencing normalized with unique cDNA molecular identifiers.

Systemically healthy Caucasian individuals from Russia, some 40 in total and aged about 6 to 100 years, were included as donors. Each donor gave roughly 9.5 milliliters of peripheral blood, collected into EDTA-treated Vacutainer tubes. Ficoll-Paque density-gradient centrifugation was used to isolate PBMCs, with at least 6 million per sample. Total RNA, at least 5 micrograms per sample, was extracted from PBMCs with Trizol reagent. Naive CD45RAhigh/CD27high T cell percentages were measured by flow cytometry on a PBMC aliquot from every donor. Notes on this clonotype: It lacks a known antigen. There are no base qualities to consult, and no much larger clone falls within one base.

On the study overall, not on this receptor specifically: There was a strong correlation between observed TCR beta diversity and the percentage of naive T cells measured by flow cytometry. As age increased, observed TCR beta diversity per million T cells dropped in a roughly linear way, and a significant reduction was already evident by age about 40. Compared with the aged group, more naive CD4+ T cells, fewer expanded clones and increased TCR diversity were shown by the long-lived group, suggesting age selection. Since profiling was done on bulk unsorted PBMCs, naive and antigen-experienced compartments could not be conclusively compared. Estimates of total diversity based on one million sequenced T cells were regarded as lower bounds and as underestimates. Because donor CMV infection status was unknown, age-related changes in expanded clonotypes were potentially confounded.

CDR1 and CDR2 are read off the germline V gene as LGHNA and YNFKEQ. There are 16 amino acids in the CDR3, from cysteine to phenylalanine inclusive. Solely the CDR3 DNA is kept, with 48 bases framed from the first base. The library was obtained by 5' RACE. Sequenced on an Illumina HiSeq 2500. A second PCR of roughly 7 to 11 cycles was performed with a sample-barcoded 5' primer and a J-beta primer mix. Each TCR beta cDNA molecule received a unique molecular identifier from a template-switch 5' adaptor carrying 12 random nucleotides. Each sample yielded at least 2.5 million CDR3-containing paired-end reads. First-strand cDNA synthesis was performed from all RNA using the Mint cDNA synthesis kit, with priming by a TRBC-specific oligonucleotide. Following uracil-DNA glycosylase treatment, a first 18-cycle PCR with universal primers M1SS and BC2_uni_R was performed on all cDNA. Per the authors' processing: For normalization, 1 million high-quality reads, each with a distinct molecular identifier, were randomly selected from each sample. Instead of being binned into consensus sequences, reads that shared molecular identifiers were thrown out. MiTCR, run with a Q25 quality threshold and the strictest error-elimination algorithm, handled CDR3 identification, clonotype clustering and error correction. A nonparametric unseen species model with Euler transformation was used to estimate a lower bound on total TCR beta diversity. The public sequencing data were trimmed at Q25 with fastp and processed into clonotypes with MiXCR by TCRdb, which kept only in-frame beta chains. Every entry covers one CDR3 protein and lists the most common genes and DNA from its rows. TCRdb's processing, not the study's, gives the V and J calls here. The sample table contains around 500,000 distinct CDR3 sequences; only one count was recorded for about a quarter of them. The top ten clones comprise under 4.5% of the sample.

This same sample was also taken into another study, of T cells of mothers and their children. The second study's paper adds: The donors were nine systemically healthy Caucasian individuals, made up of three mothers and their six children. cDNA synthesis used all of the extracted RNA, with around 1.5 ug of RNA in each 15 ul reaction. In the second PCR, sample barcodes and 2-4 random nucleotides were introduced via the M1S primer. Each mother yielded over 9.5 million TCR beta CDR3 reads and each child 2.5 million to 3 million reads. In both related and unrelated pairs, thymic selection shapes the output of TCR recombination in a similar way, with inherited differences having only a minor effect. Normalized repertoire overlap was always found to be slightly, but never significantly, higher in related mother-child pairs than in unrelated mother-child pairs. No persistent microchimeric T cell clones were found, with a detection sensitivity of roughly 92 clones per million clonotypes. To look for features that set related mother-child pairs apart from unrelated individuals, the researchers ran deep NGS to compare the TCR beta repertoires of mothers and children. The mean age was 40 +/- 4 years for the mothers and about 10 +/- 4 years for the children. After adapter ligation was performed with NEBNext reagents, the libraries were sequenced on an Illumina HiSeq 2000 with 100+100 nt paired-end reads. To prevent cross-contamination, the mother and child libraries were prepared one month apart and sequenced in separate runs. For each donor, between roughly 500,000 and 2,300,000 distinct TCR beta clonotypes were identified. Naive TCR beta clonotypes were estimated from low-frequency clonotypes matched to each donor's FACS-determined naive share, without sorting.

Sequenced input: blood. The V gene is TRBV4-2 and the J gene is TRBJ2-1, with 9 middle bases fitting TRBD2. TRBJ2-5 matches the DNA end more closely, so the J call is doubtful. This clonotype originated in a boy between 2 and 10 years old in good health. This receptor carries the CDR3 CASSQVHSGGKETQYF. The nucleotides are TGTGCCAGCAGCCAAGTGCACAGCGGGGGGAAAGAGACCCAGTACTTC.